This T cell receptor beta chain originates from a study of blood T cells in healthy people across ages (dated by TCRdb to the mid-2010s). The study in broad terms: Template switching captured roughly one uniquely barcoded TCR beta cDNA molecule per two T cells in model experiments. To track age-related changes in TCR beta repertoire diversity, the study relied on deep sequencing normalized with unique cDNA molecular identifiers. The donors were divided into four age groups: young (average approximately 15 years), middle-aged (roughly 40), aged (about 62) and long-lived (82). Donors of different ages were randomly distributed across sequencing lanes to avoid experimental bias. Two additional independent replicas of 1 million unique cDNA reads from the same blood draw were analyzed for two donors (one aged 18 to 30 and one aged 80 or older).

Systemically healthy Caucasian individuals from Russia, 35 to 40 in total and aged roughly 6 to 100 years, were included as donors. Each donor gave approximately 9.3 milliliters of peripheral blood, collected into EDTA-treated Vacutainer tubes. Ficoll-Paque density-gradient centrifugation was used to isolate PBMCs, with at least 6 million obtained per sample. Trizol reagent was used to extract total RNA from PBMCs, with at least 5.5 micrograms per sample. Naive CD45RAhigh/CD27high T cell percentages were measured by flow cytometry on a PBMC aliquot from every donor. After removal of 4 bases from V and 6 bases from J, the junction retains 9 bases not matched to a gene. The germline V gene sets CDR1 to SGHTA and CDR2 to FQGNSA. From the cysteine through the phenylalanine, the CDR3 covers 16 amino acids. The sequence is cut down to CDR3 DNA, 48 bases in frame from base 1. In regard to this clonotype: Its antigen has not been determined. No per-base quality is available; no much larger clone lies one base away.

On the study overall, not on this receptor specifically: The long-lived group showed more naive CD4+ T cells, fewer expanded clones and increased TCR diversity than the aged group, suggesting age selection. Estimates of total diversity from one million sequenced T cells were regarded as lower bounds and underestimates. Because profiling used bulk unsorted PBMCs, naive and antigen-experienced compartments could not be compared conclusively. As age increased, observed TCR beta diversity per million T cells dropped in a roughly linear way, and a significant reduction was already evident by age approximately 40. The percentage of naive T cells measured by flow cytometry correlated strongly with observed TCR beta diversity. Donor CMV infection status was unknown, potentially confounding age-related changes in expanded clonotypes.

The library was built by means of 5' RACE. The sample was run on an Illumina HiSeq 2500. A second PCR of roughly 6 to 11 cycles was run with a J-beta primer mix and a sample-barcoded 5' primer. Each TCR beta cDNA molecule received a unique molecular identifier from a template-switch 5' adaptor carrying 12 random nucleotides. Each sample yielded at least 2.5 million CDR3-containing paired-end reads. First-strand cDNA was synthesized from all RNA with the Mint cDNA synthesis kit, primed by a TRBC-specific oligonucleotide. Following uracil-DNA glycosylase treatment, a first 18-cycle PCR with universal primers M1SS and BC2_uni_R was performed on all cDNA. In the authors' own workflow: For normalization, 1 million high-quality reads, each with a distinct molecular identifier, were randomly selected from each sample. Instead of being binned into consensus sequences, reads with shared molecular identifiers were discarded. CDR3 identification, clonotype clustering and error correction used MiTCR with a Q25 quality threshold and the strictest error-elimination algorithm. Lower-bound total TCR beta diversity was estimated with a nonparametric unseen species model using Euler transformation. TCRdb ran its own pipeline on the public reads, namely fastp trimming at Q25 and MiXCR clone calling, and kept in-frame beta chains. Rows are unified per CDR3 protein, each entry keeping the most common DNA and genes. TCRdb, not the authors, supplied the V and J calls. This sample gives approximately 690,000 distinct CDR3 sequences in total; roughly 58% of them show up just once. Of the sample, more than 35% falls within the top ten clones.

The chain joins TRBV7-2 to TRBJ2-1, with 10 central nucleotides matching TRBD2. The sample consisted of blood. The origin of this receptor is a man aged 60-69 years in good health. Here is the DNA: TGTGCCAGCAGCTCGAGACGAGCGGGGGGGCTCAATGAGCAGTTCTTC. This translates into CASSSRRAGGLNEQFF.